This T cell receptor beta chain was identified in a study of blood T cells in healthy people across ages. Study-wide points: The study lacked donor CMV status, which possibly confounded expanded clonotype changes. Long-lived donors had more naive CD4+ cells and higher diversity than aged donors. It was found that TCR beta diversity correlated strongly with the percentage of naive T cells.

Points on this clonotype: Its antigen is currently unknown.

Through a sample-barcoded 5' primer and a J-beta primer mix, a second PCR was run for roughly 7 to 11 cycles. Through a template-switch adaptor with 12 random nucleotides, each cDNA molecule received a tag. MiXCR, applied by TCRdb to the 5' RACE reads, yields one record per CDR3 protein. Seen here are around 970,000 distinct CDR3 sequences, roughly 50% observed once, and the top ten hold 20% to 25%. Trimming removed 6 bases from V and 7 bases from J; junction bases left unmatched: 5. Germline CDR1 is LGHNA and CDR2 is YNFKEQ. The CDR3 spans 14 residues. The clonotype comes from a woman aged 55-69 years in good health. Sequencing input: blood. The chain recombines TRBV4-2 with TRBJ2-1; 11 nucleotides align to TRBD2. CDR3 region: CASSLSGRDNEQFF. CDR3 DNA sequence: TGTGCCAGCAGTCTTAGCGGGAGGGATAATGAGCAGTTCTTC.